This TCR beta chain stems from a study of T cells in Graves' hyperthyroidism and ophthalmopathy. At least 3 on the Clinical Activity Score was recorded for ophthalmopathy patients, who also had NOSPECS grade at least 4 and duration under 3 months. Patients having uncontrolled infection, another autoimmune disease, pregnancy or lactation were not included. Unmatched junction bases numbered 8, after V lost 2 bases and J lost 4 bases. CDR3 length: 15 residues. Germline V gives CDR1 SGHTA, CDR2 FQGNSA. Points from the study as a whole: Among clonotypes expanded in thyroid above 0.001, most were also found in blood.

From RNA transcripts, TCR beta CDR3 regions were amplified. First-round RT-PCR targeting the TCR CDR3 was performed with the HTBI primer set. TCRdb re-called the multiplex PCR reads with MiXCR, one entry per CDR3 protein. The sample has approximately 600,000 distinct CDR3 sequences, around 21% seen once. This clonotype was recorded many times. What it recognizes is unknown. Sequences were obtained from blood. The V and J genes are TRBV7-2 and TRBJ2-7; 7 nucleotides match TRBD1. This clonotype was obtained from a man aged 30 to 45 with Graves' ophthalmopathy. The CDR3 here is CASSLLQGSAYEQYF. The CDR3 DNA is TGTGCCAGCAGCTTACTACAGGGGAGTGCGTACGAGCAGTACTTC.